The 25 T cell receptor beta chains presented below share a single source sample, sequenced in a study of OX40 agonist ivuxolimab in advanced cancers. The repertoire was sequenced with immunoSEQ multiplex PCR; TCRdb's copy has only in-frame clones and lacks some. The sample lists about 13,000 clones, 75% to 90% seen once, with 40% to 50% in the top ten. This material consisted of CD4+ or CD8+ T cells sorted from blood, taken in a trial of the OX40 agonist ivuxolimab. The receptors stem from an adult with an advanced solid tumor such as melanoma, head and neck, liver or kidney cancer.

V gene TRBV5-1 combines with J gene TRBJ2-1, with D possibly TRBD2 on 6 matching bases. The length of the CDR3 is 15 residues. In germline, CDR1 is SGHRS, CDR2 YFSETQ. Trimming left V 0 bases short and J 8 bases short, with 15 bases between. The CDR3 reads CASSLVLASRDEQFF. CDR3 nucleotides: TGCGCCAGCAGCTTGGTCCTAGCGAGTCGCGATGAGCAGTTCTTC.

J is TRBJ1-1 and V is TRBV28; D gene unclear. Per germline, CDR1 MDHEN and CDR2 SYDVKM. The V gene lost 6 bases and the J gene lost 2 bases, with 10 bases spanning the gap. CDR3 length: 13 residues. DNA for the CDR3: TGTGCCAGCAGACTATGGGGTAACACTGAAGCTTTCTTT. Encoded protein: CASRLWGNTEAFF.

V usage is TRBV29-1 and J usage is TRBJ2-5; tentatively, D is TRBD1 or TRBD2 (6 bases each). The CDR3 length is 12 residues. The V end was cut by 4 bases, the J end by 4 bases, with 10 bases between. Germline V gives CDR1 SQVTM, CDR2 ANQGSEA. CDR3 bases: TGCAGCGTTGGCAGGGGAGGAGAGACCCAGTACTTC. Amino acid sequence: CSVGRGGETQYF.

The CDR3 loop is CASSLGEGQFYNEQFF. DNA for the CDR3: TGTGCCAGCAGCTTAGGCGAGGGACAGTTTTACAATGAGCAGTTCTTC. The chain has TRBV13 and TRBJ2-1, with 7 bases identical to TRBD1. V lost 0 bases to trimming and J lost 4 bases; unmatched junction nucleotides: 6. Germline assignment: CDR1 PRHDT and CDR2 FYEKMQ (reference sequence). This CDR3 spans 16 amino acids.

The chain carries TRBV11-3 and TRBJ2-5; maybe TRBD1 (6 bases). The germline CDR1 and CDR2 sequences are SGHNT and YENEEA. The CDR3 has 14 residues. V was shortened by 1 base and J by 5 bases, with 11 bases between the two germline ends. The CDR3 DNA reads as TGTGCCAGCAGCTTAGGGGGACACCGGGAGACCCAGTACTTC. Translating gives CASSLGGHRETQYF.

A few counts support this clone. The chain combines TRBV19 with TRBJ1-1; unclear D gene. The CDR3 is made up of 13 amino acids. Germline CDR1 LNHDA, CDR2 SQIVND (reference sequence). Between the trimmed V and J ends, which lost 3 bases and 7 bases, there was a span of 12 bases. CDR3 in DNA: TGTGCCAGTAGTATCGTGGTAGGGAGTGAAGCTTTCTTT. Translation gives CASSIVVGSEAFF.

This clone is large (0.1 to 1%) in the sample. V usage is TRBV10-3 and J usage is TRBJ2-2; D gene ambiguous. The germline V and J ends were trimmed by 7 bases and 8 bases, with 11 bases remaining between them. CDR3 length: 12 residues. Germline V lookup: CDR1 ENHRY, CDR2 SYGVKD. The CDR3 is CAINHGLGELFF. CDR3 in DNA: TGTGCCATCAACCACGGCCTGGGGGAGCTGTTTTTT.

The V call is TRBV7-2, the J call TRBJ1-4; 10 nucleotides match TRBD1. There are 16 residues in the CDR3. V gave up 5 bases and J gave up 8 bases; unmatched junction bases: 11. Germline CDR1 reads SGHTA; CDR2 reads FQGNSA. CDR3 sequence: CASSTWTGGSGEKLFF. CDR3 sequence (DNA): TGTGCCAGCAGCACATGGACAGGGGGTAGTGGGGAAAAACTGTTTTTT.

J is TRBJ1-3 and V is TRBV4-1, with 7 bases fitting TRBD1. This CDR3 contains 15 residues. V lost 7 bases to trimming and J lost 0 bases; unmatched junction nucleotides: 6. Germline V lookup: CDR1 MGHRA, CDR2 YSYEKL. As DNA, the CDR3 is TGCGCCAGCAAGATCACAGGGGACTCTGGAAACACCATATATTTT. Protein sequence: CASKITGDSGNTIYF.

The rearrangement joins TRBV7-9 to TRBJ2-7; D is undetermined. V was cut by 1 base and J by 7 bases, with 8 bases left in between. Germline CDR1 is SEHNR and CDR2 is FQNEAQ (reference sequence). The CDR3 consists of 12 residues. The chain's CDR3 is CASSLGMPEQYF. CDR3 bases: TGTGCCAGCAGCTTAGGGATGCCGGAGCAGTACTTC.

The V and J genes are TRBV18 and TRBJ2-7, with 11 bases that match TRBD1. The CDR3 is 16 amino acids. Germline CDR1 reads KGHSH; CDR2 reads LQKENI. J gave up 3 bases and V 3 bases, and 7 bases lay outside the gene matches. CDR3 residues: CASSPSGQGAVYEQYF. The CDR3 region has the DNA TGTGCCAGCTCACCGAGTGGACAGGGGGCGGTCTACGAGCAGTACTTC.

This chain joins TRBV4-1 and TRBJ2-3; D remains unclear. Trimming took off 7 bases at V and 3 bases at J, with 23 bases between the two ends. Germline CDR1 MGHRA, CDR2 YSYEKL. This CDR3 spans 17 amino acids. The CDR3 here is CASKLSPDPLVTDTQYF. The CDR3 nucleotides read TGCGCCAGCAAATTGTCCCCGGACCCGCTAGTTACAGATACGCAGTATTTT.

V and J are TRBV9 and TRBJ2-3; perhaps TRBD1 as D (6 bases). This CDR3 has 14 residues. Germline-derived CDR1 and CDR2 are SGDLS and YYNGEE. With 6 bases removed from V and 5 bases from J, the gap between germline ends came to 16 bases. The CDR3 is CASTVGGTRDTQYF. For the CDR3, the DNA is TGTGCCAGCACCGTCGGTGGGACAAGAGATACGCAGTATTTT. The full variable domain, with the rest looked up from reference TRBV9 and TRBJ2-3, is DSGVTQTPKHLITATGQRVTLRCSPRSGDLSVYWYQQSLDQGLQFLIQYYNGEERAKGNILERFSAQQFPDLHSELNLSSLELGDSALYFCASTVGGTRDTQYFGPGTRLTVL.

The rearrangement joins TRBV7-9 to TRBJ1-1, with 9 bases that match TRBD1. J gave up 4 bases and V 4 bases, and 7 bases lay outside the gene matches. CDR1 is SEHNR and CDR2 is FQNEAQ in the germline V gene (reference sequence). The CDR3 covers 15 residues. The CDR3 is CASSSRGDRATEAFF. DNA of the CDR3: TGTGCCAGCAGCTCCCGGGGGGACAGGGCCACTGAAGCTTTCTTT.

This clone has more than one count but fewer than ten. This chain links TRBV29-1 with TRBJ2-7, with 8 bases aligning to TRBD2. This CDR3 has 13 amino acids. Germline trimming cut 2 bases from V and 6 bases from J; bases unmatched to any gene: 6. Germline V lookup: CDR1 SQVTM, CDR2 ANQGSEA. The CDR3: CSVEFEAGVEQYF. The CDR3 DNA reads as TGCAGCGTTGAATTCGAAGCGGGAGTCGAGCAGTACTTC.

V gene TRBV27 combines with J gene TRBJ2-1; TRBD2 aligns across 7 bases. Unmatched junction bases numbered 4, after V lost 0 bases and J lost 5 bases. This CDR3 spans 15 amino acids. Germline-derived CDR1 and CDR2 are MNHEY and SMNVEV (reference sequence). The CDR3 DNA is TGTGCCAGCAGTTTATCGGGCACTAGCGACAATGAGCAGTTCTTC. Its protein product is CASSLSGTSDNEQFF.

This chain links TRBV9 with TRBJ2-7, with 7 positions matching TRBD1. CDR3 length equals 14 residues. The junction had 7 bases not matched to a gene; V was cut back by 5 bases and J by 2 bases. The germline V gene has CDR1 SGDLS and CDR2 YYNGEE. The DNA for the CDR3 is TGTGCCAGCAGTCCCGGGACAGAAACCTACGAGCAGTACTTC. Translation: CASSPGTETYEQYF.

V is TRBV11-2 and J is TRBJ2-7; the match to TRBD2 covers 7 bases. CDR3 length: 15 amino acids. Looked up from germline, CDR1 is SGHAT and CDR2 is FQNNGV. The trim removed 7 bases at V and 3 bases at J, leaving 12 bases unmatched. The CDR3 DNA sequence: TGTGCCAGCAACCCGACTAGCTTAGGGCACTACGAGCAGTACTTC. Translation gives CASNPTSLGHYEQYF.

This clone was recorded only once. The J gene is TRBJ2-3, the V gene TRBV7-9; TRBD2 is a possible D gene (7 bases). V lost 4 bases and J lost 5, with 25 bases in between. Germline loops: CDR1 SEHNR, CDR2 FQNEAQ (reference sequence). CDR3 length: 18 amino acids. The CDR3, as DNA: TGTGCCAGCAGCTCCCCCGAGGGTGGCGGGGGCCGGGGAGATACGCAGTATTTT. This translates into CASSSPEGGGGRGDTQYF.

The rearrangement joins TRBV11-2 to TRBJ2-2; 7 bases match TRBD2. The CDR3 consists of 16 residues. Germline V gives CDR1 SGHAT, CDR2 FQNNGV. Losses at the gene ends were 5 bases for V and 4 bases for J; bases not matched to a gene: 10. CDR3 sequence (DNA): TGTGCCAGCAGCCAACTAGCGCCAACTACCACCGGGGAGCTGTTTTTT. It translates to CASSQLAPTTTGELFF.

This clone is judged medium-sized. This CDR3 reads CASSQDRTLNQPQHF. CDR3 DNA sequence: TGCGCCAGCAGCCAGGACCGGACCCTAAATCAGCCCCAGCATTTT. This chain uses TRBV4-1 with TRBJ1-5; unclear D gene. The CDR3 has 15 residues. V shed 3 bases and J shed 4 bases, with 13 bases lying between them. The germline CDR1 and CDR2 sequences are MGHRA and YSYEKL.

This rearrangement joins TRBV13 to TRBJ1-2; D gene unclear. The CDR3 is 12 residues long. Trimming left V 2 bases short and J 7 bases short, with 8 bases between. Per the germline V gene, CDR1 is PRHDT and CDR2 is FYEKMQ (reference sequence). The CDR3 DNA reads TGTGCCAGCAGCTTAATTATCGGTGGCTACACCTTC. It translates to CASSLIIGGYTF.

The genes are TRBV29-1 and TRBJ1-2, with D unresolved. V lost 4 bases and J 3 bases, leaving 6 bases between the germline ends. Germline V gene sequence: CDR1 SQVTM, CDR2 ANQGSEA. The CDR3 covers 11 residues. The CDR3 DNA reads as TGCAGCGTTGGGTCCGACTATGGCTACACCTTC. Its translation is CSVGSDYGYTF.

J is TRBJ1-2 and V is TRBV9; D possibly corresponds to TRBD1 (6 bases). Deletions cut 0 bases from V and 4 bases from J, with 10 bases between. Germline CDR1 and CDR2: SGDLS and YYNGEE. This CDR3 region has 14 residues. Here the CDR3 DNA reads TGTGCCAGCAGCGTAGGAGGGGGTGTCTATGGCTACACCTTC. Residues: CASSVGGGVYGYTF.

The chain has TRBV27 and TRBJ2-1; D is uncertain. Trimming removed 3 bases from V and 4 bases from J, with 7 bases in between. Germline V gene sequence: CDR1 MNHEY, CDR2 SMNVEV (reference sequence). The CDR3 is 13 residues long. CDR3 sequence reads: CASSFGVYNEQFF. As DNA, the CDR3 is TGTGCCAGCAGTTTCGGTGTTTACAATGAGCAGTTCTTC.